The next 22 T cell receptor beta chains were all read from a single sample in a study of T-cell reconstitution after alpha-beta-depleted transplantation in children. Unique molecular identifiers tagged the TCRbeta library. TCRdb itself ran the PCR reads through MiXCR, one entry per CDR3 protein. The sample contains some 350,000 distinct CDR3 sequences, around 15% of which appear only once. The material was PBMCs, mostly from graft donor cells, obtained 360 days after TCRalphabeta/CD19-depleted stem cell transplant. The receptor source for this set is a male patient between 2 and 15 years old who had a stem cell transplant for acute lymphoblastic leukemia, so the T cells may come from the graft donor.

This clonotype was detected a few times. This sequence joins TRBV29-1 and TRBJ1-1; perhaps TRBD1 as D (6 bases). Germline CDR1 is SQVTM and CDR2 is ANQGSEA. The CDR3 consists of 15 residues. Trimming cost V 5 bases and J 2 bases, with 18 bases left between them. Here the CDR3 reads CSVPSVPGHNTEAFF. Here the CDR3 DNA reads TGCAGCGTTCCATCCGTACCGGGACACAACACTGAAGCTTTCTTT. The full variable domain, its missing parts supplied by reference TRBV29-1 and TRBJ1-1, is SAVISQKPSRDICQRGTSLTIQCQVDSQVTMMFWYRQQPGQSLTLIATANQGSEATYESGFVIDKFPISRPNLTFSTLTVSNMSPEDSSIYLCSVPSVPGHNTEAFFGQGTRLTVV.

This clonotype was seen more than once but under ten times. The chain joins TRBV30 to TRBJ2-3; 9 bases agree with TRBD1. Trimming removed 0 bases from V and 4 bases from J; junction bases left unmatched: 8. This CDR3 is 16 amino acids long. From germline, CDR1 is GTSNPN and CDR2 SVGIG (reference sequence). The CDR3 nucleotides read TGTGCCTGGAGTGTCGGGACAGGGAGGCGAGCAGATACGCAGTATTTT. Encoded protein: CAWSVGTGRRADTQYF.

Many counts were recorded for this clonotype. The chain has TRBV4-1 and TRBJ2-1; no firm D call. The germline V gene encodes CDR1 MGHRA and CDR2 YSYEKL. Trimming left V 0 bases short and J 12 bases short, with 15 bases between. The length of the CDR3 is 14 residues. CDR3 DNA: TGCGCCAGCAGCCAAGATCGGGTGTCGACGGGGCAGTTCTTC. Translated: CASSQDRVSTGQFF.

This clonotype turned up a few times. CDR3 nucleotide sequence: TGCGCCAGCAGCCTTTCCCTAGCGGGAGGACGGAATGAGCAGTTCTTC. Protein: CASSLSLAGGRNEQFF. The J gene is TRBJ2-1, the V gene TRBV5-1; 11 nucleotides agree with TRBD2. CDR1 is SGHRS, CDR2 YFSETQ, per germline. The CDR3 sequence is 16 residues long. The V and J ends lost 4 bases and 7 bases, in that order; junction bases with no gene match: 10.

This clonotype turned up a few times. The chain carries TRBV28 and TRBJ2-2; no firm D call. CDR1 and CDR2 from the germline V gene are MDHEN and SYDVKM. The CDR3 consists of 12 residues. V was trimmed by 7 bases and J by 7 bases, leaving 10 bases between them. CDR3 coding DNA: TGTGCCAGCAAAGAGGATGGCGGGGAGCTGTTTTTT. Translation: CASKEDGGELFF.

The CDR3 sequence: CASSSLVFASHEQFF. The DNA of the CDR3 is TGTGCCAGCAGCTCTCTCGTGTTTGCGTCACATGAGCAGTTCTTC. This chain connects TRBV7-2 to TRBJ2-1; D unresolved. Trimming removed 4 bases from V and 8 bases from J, with 18 bases in between. Germline CDR1 is SGHTA and CDR2 is FQGNSA. The CDR3 totals 15 residues.

This chain uses TRBV20-1 with TRBJ1-2; TRBD1 matches at 9 bases. This CDR3 comprises 15 residues. The ends lost 6 bases at V and 4 bases at J; junction bases unmatched: 12. CDR1 and CDR2 from the germline V gene are DFQATT and SNEGSKA (reference sequence). Here the CDR3 DNA reads TGCAGTGCAGGCGGTGACAGGGGGAATATCTATGGCTACACCTTC. As protein: CSAGGDRGNIYGYTF.

This clonotype came up many times. This chain uses TRBV28 with TRBJ1-4, with TRBD1 matching over 7 bases. The germline V gene encodes CDR1 MDHEN and CDR2 SYDVKM. The CDR3 totals 16 residues. The ends lost 9 bases at V and 8 bases at J; junction bases unmatched: 18. This CDR3 is CASSPYKGAQFEKLFF. The CDR3 DNA reads as TGTGCCAGTAGCCCCTACAAGGGGGCCCAATTCGAAAAACTGTTTTTT.

This clonotype has just a few counts. The V gene is TRBV6-2 or TRBV6-3, the J gene TRBJ2-3, with 10 bases that match TRBD2. The CDR3 has 20 residues. In germline, CDR1 is MNHEY, CDR2 SVGEGT. V shed 6 bases and J 1 base; nucleotides not matched to a gene: 19. The CDR3 DNA reads as TGTGCCAGCAGGCCCCTGCTAGCGGGAGAAAGAGGGTCCGGCACAGATACGCAGTATTTT. The encoded protein is CASRPLLAGERGSGTDTQYF.

This clonotype was seen a few times. The gene calls are TRBV29-1 and TRBJ1-5; D is ambiguous. The CDR3 runs to 15 residues. Germline-derived CDR1 and CDR2 are SQVTM and ANQGSEA. The ends were cut back, 4 bases at V and 2 bases at J, with 15 bases in the middle. CDR3 in DNA: TGCAGCGTTGCATTAGGAGGGCCGGGCAATCAGCCCCAGCATTTT. This gives the protein CSVALGGPGNQPQHF.

This clonotype was observed many times. The chain carries TRBV7-2 and TRBJ2-5; D perhaps matches TRBD2 (6 bases). CDR1 SGHTA and CDR2 FQGNSA come from the germline V gene. The CDR3 is made up of 17 amino acids. V lost 5 bases, J lost 2 bases, and 21 bases lay in between. CDR3 sequence reads: CASSTHGRLAIQETQYF. The CDR3 bases are TGTGCCAGCAGCACCCATGGACGGCTAGCGATACAAGAGACCCAGTACTTC.

At least ten counts were recorded for this clonotype. The chain uses TRBV5-6 and TRBJ2-7; D is unresolved. The CDR3 totals 15 residues. The germline V gene has CDR1 SGHDT and CDR2 YYEEEE. The V end lost 0 bases, the J end lost 0 bases, and 10 bases lay between the germline ends. The CDR3 DNA reads TGTGCCAGCAGCTTGGGGATCAGCAGCTCCTACGAGCAGTACTTC. Its translation is CASSLGISSSYEQYF.

This clonotype was counted between two and nine times. The V call is TRBV10-2, the J call TRBJ2-7, with a weak D call TRBD2 (6 bases). Trimming took off 2 bases at V and 0 bases at J, with 11 bases between the two ends. The CDR3 is made up of 15 amino acids. Looked up from germline, CDR1 is WSHSY and CDR2 is SAAADI. CDR3 protein: CASSETGLSSYEQYF. DNA of the CDR3: TGCGCCAGCAGTGAGACCGGACTATCCTCCTACGAGCAGTACTTC.

This clonotype was recorded a few times. The chain joins TRBV5-1 to TRBJ2-7; D is possibly TRBD2 (5 bases). CDR3 length equals 14 residues. CDR1 SGHRS and CDR2 YFSETQ come from the germline V gene. V shed 1 base and J shed 6 bases, with 14 bases lying between them. CDR3 amino acids: CASSLWAEAGEQYF. CDR3 in DNA: TGCGCCAGCAGCTTGTGGGCGGAGGCAGGCGAGCAGTACTTC.

This clonotype was detected only a few times. The rearrangement joins TRBV7-2 to TRBJ2-3, with D unclear. This CDR3 comprises 14 residues. Germline V gene sequence: CDR1 SGHTA, CDR2 FQGNSA. V was cut by 1 base and J by 4 bases, with 9 bases left in between. CDR3: CASSLVPVADTQYF. CDR3 DNA: TGTGCCAGCAGCTTAGTACCGGTCGCAGATACGCAGTATTTT.

This clonotype turned up a few times. This chain uses TRBV7-9 with TRBJ2-5, with D possibly being TRBD1 or TRBD2 (5 bases each). Germline-derived CDR1 and CDR2 are SEHNR and FQNEAQ (reference sequence). The V gene lost 1 base and the J gene lost 4 bases, with 13 bases spanning the gap. This CDR3 has 15 amino acids. The CDR3 sequence: CASSLVGKGRETQYF. In DNA, the CDR3 is TGTGCCAGCAGCTTAGTCGGAAAGGGGAGAGAGACCCAGTACTTC.

The rearrangement links TRBV5-1 to TRBJ2-2; TRBD1 is a possible D gene (6 bases). V lost 7 bases and J 4 bases, leaving 20 bases between the germline ends. CDR1 is SGHRS, CDR2 YFSETQ, per germline. The CDR3 is 16 amino acids. The CDR3 sequence: CASHMGATGGTGELFF. CDR3 bases: TGCGCCAGCCATATGGGGGCCACGGGTGGCACCGGGGAGCTGTTTTTT.

Ten or more counts support this clonotype. The V and J genes are TRBV7-9 and TRBJ2-7; D is uncertain. Germline V lookup: CDR1 SEHNR, CDR2 FQNEAQ (reference sequence). V lost 3 bases and J lost 2, with 11 bases in between. The CDR3 has 14 amino acids. The chain's CDR3 is CASSLLANPYEQYF. As DNA, the CDR3 is TGTGCCAGCAGCTTGCTGGCAAACCCCTACGAGCAGTACTTC.

The rearrangement links TRBV27 to TRBJ2-7, with TRBD2 matching 7 bases. V shed 1 base and J 6 bases; nucleotides not matched to a gene: 9. The CDR3 spans 15 residues. The V gene's germline CDR1 is MNHEY and CDR2 SMNVEV (reference sequence). The CDR3 coding sequence is TGTGCCAGCAGTTTATATAAACCGTCGGGGGGCGAGCAGTACTTC. It is translated as CASSLYKPSGGEQYF.

This clonotype was seen more than once but under ten times. The CDR3 loop is CASSLVLGNGELFF. Here the CDR3 DNA reads TGCGCCAGCAGCTTGGTCTTGGGGAATGGGGAGCTGTTTTTT. The rearrangement links TRBV5-1 to TRBJ2-2; no clear D. V was clipped by 0 bases and J by 8 bases, with 11 bases between them. Germline V gives CDR1 SGHRS, CDR2 YFSETQ. The CDR3 totals 14 residues.

This clonotype was counted ten times or more. The chain employs TRBV5-1 and TRBJ2-5, with TRBD2 identical over 11 bases. Trimming at V came to 4 bases and at J to 0 bases, leaving 8 bases not matched to a gene. Germline CDR1 SGHRS, CDR2 YFSETQ. The CDR3 is made up of 17 amino acids. CDR3 in DNA: TGCGCCAGCAGCCACGGGACTAGCGGTCTGTACCAAGAGACCCAGTACTTC. Encoded protein: CASSHGTSGLYQETQYF.

This clonotype was recorded many times. The chain recombines TRBV12-3 or TRBV12-4 with TRBJ2-1; 13 positions agree with TRBD2. This CDR3 has 16 amino acids. The ends lost 4 bases at V and 8 bases at J; junction bases unmatched: 8. The CDR3 nucleotides read TGTGCCAGCAGTTCCATCGGGACTAGCGGGATTTATGAGCAGTTCTTC. As protein: CASSSIGTSGIYEQFF.